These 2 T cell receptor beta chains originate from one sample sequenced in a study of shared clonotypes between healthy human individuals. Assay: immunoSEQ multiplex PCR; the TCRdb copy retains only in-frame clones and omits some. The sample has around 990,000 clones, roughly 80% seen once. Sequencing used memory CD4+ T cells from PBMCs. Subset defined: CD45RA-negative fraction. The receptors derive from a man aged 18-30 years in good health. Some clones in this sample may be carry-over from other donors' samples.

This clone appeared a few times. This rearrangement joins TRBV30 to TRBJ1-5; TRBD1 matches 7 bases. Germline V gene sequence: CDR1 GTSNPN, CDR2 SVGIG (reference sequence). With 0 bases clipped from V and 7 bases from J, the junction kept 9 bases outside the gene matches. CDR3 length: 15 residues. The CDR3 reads CAWSVGGGIGQPQHF. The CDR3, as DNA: TGTGCCTGGAGTGTTGGAGGGGGCATCGGGCAGCCCCAGCATTTT.

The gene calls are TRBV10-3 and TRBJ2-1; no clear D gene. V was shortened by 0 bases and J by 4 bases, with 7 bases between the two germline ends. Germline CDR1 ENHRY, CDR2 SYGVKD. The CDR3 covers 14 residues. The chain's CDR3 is CAISESLEYNEQFF. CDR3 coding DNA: TGTGCCATCAGTGAGTCCCTAGAATACAATGAGCAGTTCTTC.